Below, one T cell receptor (beta chain) is given with its context. Its antigen is still unknown. CDR1 and CDR2 from the germline V gene are WSHSY and SAAADI. The CDR3 length is 16 residues. V gave up 5 bases and J gave up 2 bases; unmatched junction bases: 6. Donors were ostensibly healthy at sampling, although undocumented immune exposures were probable. This sample was included in a study of cytomegalovirus exposure and HLA in healthy donors. Study background: Most donors, roughly 82% of 350 to 450 genotyped, fell in the Caucasian-associated ancestry cluster.

Study results and caveats: A highly shared variant cluster was judged a likely technical artifact. TCR beta V segments were, for the most part, productive about 87% or about 30% of the time in an earlier analysis.

60 Vbeta and 13 Jbeta primers were used in PCR. The assay was immunoSEQ multiplex PCR, and TCRdb's table has in-frame clones only and misses some. The sample has over 150,000 clones. This receptor was identified in a boy between 10 and 17 years old in good health and CMV-seronegative. The chain combines TRBV10-2 with TRBJ2-5, with 12 bases matching TRBD2. Sequencing was performed on PBMCs. CDR3: CASSKGLAGLQETQYF. DNA for the CDR3: TGCGCCAGCAGTAAGGGACTAGCGGGCCTTCAAGAGACCCAGTACTTC.